Listed below are T cell receptor beta chains from one sample, sequenced in a study of blood T cell repertoires in COVID-19. Libraries were prepared by immunoSEQ multiplex PCR; TCRdb keeps only in-frame clonotypes and omits some of them. This sample yields approximately 150,000 clones, of which about four fifths are seen a single time; roughly 2% belongs to the top ten. The sample taken for sequencing was peripheral blood. The origin of the receptors is a woman older than 75 with acute or convalescent COVID-19. Each CDR3 is given with its conserved first and last residue. Each record gives: CDR3 protein, CDR3 DNA, clone size, D gene, V gene, J gene. D genes are given only for firm matches. Where a row states a size, it is once, few, many or the class of an expanded clone; other rows omit it.

CDR3: CASRTGTGRTDTQYF
DNA: TGTGCCAGCAGGACCGGGACAGGTCGCACAGATACGCAGTATTTT
size: once
D: TRBD1
V: TRBV6-5
J: TRBJ2-3

CDR3: CATSEGGGPRIHEQFF
DNA: TGTGCCACCAGTGAGGGAGGGGGTCCCCGGATCCATGAGCAGTTCTTC
size: NA
D: NA
V: TRBV24-1
J: TRBJ2-1

CDR3: CASSLTGGDTEAFF
DNA: TGTGCCAGTAGTCTTACAGGGGGGGACACTGAAGCTTTCTTT
size: NA
D: TRBD1
V: TRBV19
J: TRBJ1-1

CDR3: CVTSRVNSNQPQHF
DNA: TGTGTCACCAGCAGAGTAAATAGCAATCAGCCCCAGCATTTT
size: NA
D: NA
V: TRBV15
J: TRBJ1-5

CDR3: CASSFAGYNEQFF
DNA: TGTGCCAGCAGTTTTGCCGGGTACAATGAGCAGTTCTTC
size: NA
D: NA
V: TRBV27
J: TRBJ2-1

CDR3: CASSDSVGGKCRYQETQYF
DNA: TGTGCCAGCAGTGACTCGGTAGGGGGCAAGTGTCGATACCAAGAGACCCAGTACTTC
size: NA
D: TRBD1
V: TRBV6-4
J: TRBJ2-5

CDR3: CASSLDTRTQNYGYTF
DNA: TGTGCCAGCAGCTTGGATACTCGGACACAAAACTATGGCTACACCTTC
size: NA
D: NA
V: TRBV5-7
J: TRBJ1-2

CDR3: CASSPGGSNTGELFF
DNA: TGTGCCAGCAGCCCAGGGGGCTCGAACACCGGGGAGCTGTTTTTT
size: few
D: TRBD1
V: TRBV3-1/TRBV3-2
J: TRBJ2-2

CDR3: CASSRSGTTNEKLFF
DNA: TGTGCCAGCTCAAGGTCCGGGACAACTAATGAAAAACTGTTTTTT
size: many
D: NA
V: TRBV18
J: TRBJ1-4

CDR3: CASSEGQAGLPYNEQFF
DNA: TGTGCCAGCAGTGAAGGACAAGCGGGGCTCCCCTACAATGAGCAGTTCTTC
size: NA
D: TRBD2
V: TRBV25-1
J: TRBJ2-1

CDR3: CASSPMGEQGTAFF
DNA: TGTGCCAGCTCACCAATGGGGGAGCAGGGGACAGCTTTCTTT
size: NA
D: NA
V: TRBV18
J: TRBJ1-1

CDR3: CASSPMGRGGYGYTF
DNA: TGTGCCAGCAGCCCAATGGGCCGTGGTGGATATGGCTACACCTTC
size: NA
D: NA
V: TRBV3-1/TRBV3-2
J: TRBJ1-2

CDR3: CASSQRDTVGSPLHF
DNA: TGTGCCAGCAGCCAGAGGGACACAGTGGGCTCACCCCTCCACTTT
size: NA
D: NA
V: TRBV3-1/TRBV3-2
J: TRBJ1-6

CDR3: CASTDGQLPNQPQHF
DNA: TGTGCCAGTACCGATGGACAGCTCCCCAATCAGCCCCAGCATTTT
size: NA
D: NA
V: TRBV19
J: TRBJ1-5

CDR3: CASSLWTDYGYTF
DNA: TGTGCCAGCAGCCTGTGGACAGACTATGGCTACACCTTC
size: NA
D: NA
V: TRBV3-1/TRBV3-2
J: TRBJ1-2

CDR3: CASSQGRLAGKQETQYF
DNA: TGTGCCAGCAGCCAGGGTAGACTAGCGGGAAAGCAAGAGACCCAGTACTTC
size: NA
D: TRBD2
V: TRBV14
J: TRBJ2-5